Each of the 19 T cell receptor beta chains below was sequenced from the same sample in a study of somatic mutations in cytotoxic T cells in rheumatoid arthritis. Profiling relied on immunoSEQ multiplex PCR, and the TCRdb table lists in-frame clones only, not all of them. This sample carries 10,000 or so clones, more than 65% of them seen once, and the ten largest clones take 37%. Material for sequencing was CD8+ T cells sorted from blood. These receptors were taken from an adult with rheumatoid arthritis.

The V call is TRBV28, the J call TRBJ2-7; D is possibly TRBD1 or TRBD2 (5 bases each). The germline CDR1 and CDR2 sequences are MDHEN and SYDVKM. Trimming shortened V by 6 bases and J by 6 bases, and 27 bases separated the two germline ends. This CDR3 region has 17 residues. The CDR3: CASSREGTRGVAGEQYF. The CDR3 nucleotides are TGTGCCAGCAGCCGTGAGGGGACGAGAGGGGTGGCGGGCGAGCAGTACTTC.

The chain recombines TRBV28 with TRBJ2-1, with a possible D match to TRBD2 (7 bases). The V and J ends lost 3 bases and 7 bases respectively, with 19 bases between them. The CDR3 runs to 16 residues. Per germline, CDR1 MDHEN and CDR2 SYDVKM. In DNA form, the CDR3 reads TGTGCCAGCAGTTTTGGTGGGGGGGCCTTTGAGAATGAGCAGTTCTTC. Its translation: CASSFGGGAFENEQFF.

The chain joins TRBV7-3 to TRBJ1-6, with 7 bases that match TRBD1. There are 15 residues in the CDR3. Per the germline V gene, CDR1 is SGHTA and CDR2 is FQGTGA. Trimming removed 5 bases from V and 13 bases from J; junction bases left unmatched: 14. In DNA form, the CDR3 reads TGTGCCAGCAGCCCTGACAGGGAGATAATTGGCCCCCTCCACTTT. Translation: CASSPDREIIGPLHF. Based on the CDR3 plus reference TRBV7-3 and TRBJ1-6, the full variable domain is GAGVSQTPSNKVTEKGKYVELRCDPISGHTALYWYRQSLGQGPEFLIYFQGTGAADDSGLPNDRFFAVRPEGSVSTLKIQRTERGDSAVYLCASSPDREIIGPLHFGNGTRLTVT.

The chain combines TRBV28 with TRBJ2-1; TRBD1 might be the D (5 bases). This CDR3 comprises 12 residues. The germline V gene has CDR1 MDHEN and CDR2 SYDVKM. Deletions cut 5 bases from V and 10 bases from J, with 12 bases between. The CDR3: CASSVDSTEQFF. The CDR3 DNA follows: TGTGCCAGCAGTGTTGACAGCACAGAGCAGTTCTTC.

This clone has just a few counts. This chain joins TRBV4-1 and TRBJ1-3, with no clear D. This CDR3 is 16 amino acids long. Trimming removed 0 bases at V and 0 bases at J, with 9 bases between. Germline V gene data show CDR1 as MGHRA and CDR2 as YSYEKL. In nucleotides, the CDR3 is TGCGCCAGCAGCCAAGATCCGGGTTCCTCTGGAAACACCATATATTTT. Its protein product is CASSQDPGSSGNTIYF.

The CDR3 coding sequence is TGTGCCAGCAGCCCGGACCTGGGGGGGCCCCACAATGAGCAGTTCTTC. It encodes CASSPDLGGPHNEQFF. This chain joins TRBV7-8 and TRBJ2-1; possible D gene TRBD2, 7 bases. Germline lookup yields CDR1 SGHVS and CDR2 FQNEAQ. CDR3 length equals 16 residues. V lost 5 bases, J lost 5 bases, and 19 bases lay in between.

This clone was found once. This sequence joins TRBV9 and TRBJ2-3; D perhaps matches TRBD1 (5 bases). CDR1 is SGDLS and CDR2 is YYNGEE in the germline V gene. V gave up 4 bases and J gave up 0 bases, with 9 bases separating them. The CDR3 runs to 14 residues. The CDR3 region has the DNA TGTGCCAGCAGCCCTTGGGGCAGCACAGATACGCAGTATTTT. Amino acids: CASSPWGSTDTQYF. The full variable domain, in which reference TRBV9 and TRBJ2-3 provide the parts outside the CDR3, is DSGVTQTPKHLITATGQRVTLRCSPRSGDLSVYWYQQSLDQGLQFLIQYYNGEERAKGNILERFSAQQFPDLHSELNLSSLELGDSALYFCASSPWGSTDTQYFGPGTRLTVL.

The chain carries TRBV20-1 and TRBJ2-1; maybe TRBD2 (6 bases). The V end lost 7 bases, the J end lost 9 bases, and 13 bases lay between the germline ends. Germline CDR1 DFQATT, CDR2 SNEGSKA (reference sequence). The CDR3 runs to 11 residues. In DNA form, the CDR3 reads TGCAGTGTTGCGGTCGGGGGTGAGCAGTTCTTC. Residues: CSVAVGGEQFF.

J is TRBJ2-2 and V is TRBV9, with 9 bases identical to TRBD1. Trimming took 2 bases from V and 0 from J; bases not matched to a gene: 14. Germline V gene sequence: CDR1 SGDLS, CDR2 YYNGEE. This CDR3 spans 20 amino acids. The CDR3 DNA follows: TGTGCCAGCAGCGTCCACTCCGGGACAGGGACCCTCGCGAACACCGGGGAGCTGTTTTTT. It yields the protein CASSVHSGTGTLANTGELFF. The whole variable domain, filled in from reference TRBV9 and TRBJ2-2, reads DSGVTQTPKHLITATGQRVTLRCSPRSGDLSVYWYQQSLDQGLQFLIQYYNGEERAKGNILERFSAQQFPDLHSELNLSSLELGDSALYFCASSVHSGTGTLANTGELFFGEGSRLTVL.

This clone was detected only a few times. The V gene is TRBV29-1, the J gene TRBJ1-2; D ambiguous. Deletions cut 0 bases from V and 4 bases from J, with 18 bases between. The CDR3 consists of 16 residues. Germline V CDR1 and CDR2: SQVTM, ANQGSEA. CDR3 sequence reads: CSVEDPGRHRPYGYTF. The DNA for the CDR3 is TGCAGCGTTGAAGACCCCGGACGTCACCGACCCTATGGCTACACCTTC.

The CDR3 region has the DNA TGTGCCAGCAGCTTGGGCGGGGGCCCTACCTACGAGCAGTACTTC. It specifies CASSLGGGPTYEQYF. The chain recombines TRBV7-9 with TRBJ2-7, with D maybe TRBD2 (7 bases). Germline CDR1 SEHNR, CDR2 FQNEAQ (reference sequence). This CDR3 region has 15 residues. Trimming pared 3 bases from V and 2 bases from J, leaving 14 bases between. Full variable domain (outside the CDR3, taken from reference TRBV7-9 and TRBJ2-7): DTGVSQNPRHKITKRGQNVTFRCDPISEHNRLYWYRQTLGQGPEFLTYFQNEAQLEKSRLLSDRFSAERPKGSFSTLEIQRTEQGDSAMYLCASSLGGGPTYEQYFGPGTRLTVT.

The gene calls are TRBV29-1 and TRBJ1-2, with D tentatively TRBD1 (5 bases). The germline V gene encodes CDR1 SQVTM and CDR2 ANQGSEA. The CDR3 is 15 residues long. Trimming removed 4 bases from V and 0 bases from J, with 15 bases in between. CDR3 bases: TGCAGCGTTGTAGGAGGAGACAGTTCTAACTATGGCTACACCTTC. Translation: CSVVGGDSSNYGYTF.

V and J are TRBV6-5 and TRBJ2-3; tentatively, D is TRBD1 (7 bases). CDR1 and CDR2 (germline): MNHEY, SVGAGI. V gave up 2 bases and J gave up 6 bases, with 18 bases separating them. The CDR3 covers 16 residues. Written as DNA, the CDR3 is TGTGCCAGCAGTTACGTCGCAGGGGGAGGATTGGATACGCAGTATTTT. It specifies CASSYVAGGGLDTQYF.

The J gene is TRBJ1-2, the V gene TRBV29-1; D perhaps matches TRBD1 (6 bases). V gave up 6 bases and J gave up 4 bases, with 9 bases separating them. The CDR3 has 11 amino acids. The germline V gene has CDR1 SQVTM and CDR2 ANQGSEA. CDR3 nucleotides: TGCAGCGTGACAGGTACCTATGGCTACACCTTC. This sequence encodes CSVTGTYGYTF.

The chain links TRBV5-6 to TRBJ1-2; D is unclear. Germline assignment: CDR1 SGHDT and CDR2 YYEEEE. Trimming shortened V by 4 bases and J by 2 bases, and 12 bases separated the two germline ends. The CDR3 runs to 14 residues. CDR3 coding DNA: TGTGCCAGCAGCCCGTTTAGTGGAAACTATGGCTACACCTTC. Its protein is CASSPFSGNYGYTF.

This sequence joins TRBV6-5 and TRBJ1-2, with D uncertain. CDR1 is MNHEY, CDR2 SVGAGI, per germline. Trimming removed 5 bases at V and 0 bases at J, with 13 bases between. This CDR3 region has 15 residues. This CDR3 is CASSLSREPNYGYTF. DNA of the CDR3: TGTGCCAGCAGTCTCTCGCGGGAGCCTAACTATGGCTACACCTTC.

The V gene is TRBV27, the J gene TRBJ1-1, with 12 bases aligning to TRBD1. After removal of 6 bases from V and 11 bases from J, the junction contained 7 bases not matched to a gene. This CDR3 is built from 13 residues. Germline V gene data show CDR1 as MNHEY and CDR2 as SMNVEV (reference sequence). For the CDR3, the DNA is TGTGCCAGCAGCCTCCCGGGACAGGGGGCCGCTTTCTTT. Protein: CASSLPGQGAAFF.

The CDR3 here is CASRLQGSPLWEQYF. The CDR3 DNA reads TGTGCCAGCAGATTACAGGGTTCCCCCCTTTGGGAGCAGTACTTC. The V gene is TRBV28, the J gene TRBJ2-7; D is possibly TRBD1 (6 bases). CDR1 and CDR2 (germline): MDHEN, SYDVKM. Trimming pared 6 bases from V and 7 bases from J, leaving 22 bases between. This CDR3 contains 15 residues.

The rearrangement joins TRBV19 to TRBJ2-4, with 9 positions matching TRBD1. Germline-derived CDR1 and CDR2 are LNHDA and SQIVND (reference sequence). Trimming removed 6 bases from V and 8 bases from J; junction bases left unmatched: 8. The CDR3 is made up of 14 amino acids. CDR3 in amino acids: CASSFGTGRYIQYF. The DNA of the CDR3 is TGTGCCAGTAGCTTCGGGACAGGGAGGTACATTCAGTACTTC.